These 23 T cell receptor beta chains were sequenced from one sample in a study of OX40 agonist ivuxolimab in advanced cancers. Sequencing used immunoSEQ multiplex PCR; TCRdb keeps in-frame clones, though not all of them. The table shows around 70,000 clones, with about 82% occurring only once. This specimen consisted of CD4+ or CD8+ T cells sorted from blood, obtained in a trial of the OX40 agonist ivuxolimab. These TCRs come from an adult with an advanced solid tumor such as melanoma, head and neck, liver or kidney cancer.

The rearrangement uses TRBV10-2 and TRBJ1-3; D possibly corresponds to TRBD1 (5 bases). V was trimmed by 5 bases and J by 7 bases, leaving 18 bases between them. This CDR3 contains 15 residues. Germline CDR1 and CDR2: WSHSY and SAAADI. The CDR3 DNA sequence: TGCGCCAGCAGTCAAGGGCCGGGGCTCAGGAACACCATATATTTT. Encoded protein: CASSQGPGLRNTIYF.

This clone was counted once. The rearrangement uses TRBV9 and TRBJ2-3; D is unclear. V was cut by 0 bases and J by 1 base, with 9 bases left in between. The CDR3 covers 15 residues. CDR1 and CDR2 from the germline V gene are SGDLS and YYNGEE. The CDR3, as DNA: TGTGCCAGCAGCGTAGCAGGCGGAGGCACAGATACGCAGTATTTT. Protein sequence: CASSVAGGGTDTQYF.

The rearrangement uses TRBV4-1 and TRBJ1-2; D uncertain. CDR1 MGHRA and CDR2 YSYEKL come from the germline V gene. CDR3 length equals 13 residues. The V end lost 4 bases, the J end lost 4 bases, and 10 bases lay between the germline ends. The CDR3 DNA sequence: TGCGCCAGCAGCCCTGACGGGAGCTATGGCTACACCTTC. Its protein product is CASSPDGSYGYTF.

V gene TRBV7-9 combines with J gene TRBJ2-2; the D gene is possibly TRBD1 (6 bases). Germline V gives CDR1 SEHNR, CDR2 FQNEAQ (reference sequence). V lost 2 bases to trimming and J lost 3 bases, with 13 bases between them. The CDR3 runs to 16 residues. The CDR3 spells CASSLIPGQYTGELFF. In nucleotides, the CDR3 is TGTGCCAGCAGCTTAATCCCCGGACAGTACACCGGGGAGCTGTTTTTT. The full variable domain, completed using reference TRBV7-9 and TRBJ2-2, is DTGVSQNPRHKITKRGQNVTFRCDPISEHNRLYWYRQTLGQGPEFLTYFQNEAQLEKSRLLSDRFSAERPKGSFSTLEIQRTEQGDSAMYLCASSLIPGQYTGELFFGEGSRLTVL.

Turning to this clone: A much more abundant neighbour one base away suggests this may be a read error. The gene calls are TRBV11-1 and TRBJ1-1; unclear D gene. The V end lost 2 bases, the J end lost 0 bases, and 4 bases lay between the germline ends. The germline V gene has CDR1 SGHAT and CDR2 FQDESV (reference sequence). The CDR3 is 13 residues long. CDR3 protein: CASSLQLNTEAFF. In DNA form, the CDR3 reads TGTGCCAGCAGCTTACAGCTGAACACTGAAGCTTTCTTT. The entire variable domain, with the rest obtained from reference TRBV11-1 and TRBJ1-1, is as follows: EAEVAQSPRYKITEKSQAVAFWCDPISGHATLYWYRQILGQGPELLVQFQDESVVDDSQLPKDRFSAERLKGVDSTLKIQPAELGDSAMYLCASSLQLNTEAFFGQGTRLTVV.

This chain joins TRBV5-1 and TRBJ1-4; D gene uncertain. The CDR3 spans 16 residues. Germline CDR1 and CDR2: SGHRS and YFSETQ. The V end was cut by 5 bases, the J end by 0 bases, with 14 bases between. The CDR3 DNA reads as TGCGCCAGCAGTTCACACGTACGAGCAACTAATGAAAAACTGTTTTTT. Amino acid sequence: CASSSHVRATNEKLFF. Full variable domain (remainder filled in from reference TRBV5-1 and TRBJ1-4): KAGVTQTPRYLIKTRGQQVTLSCSPISGHRSVSWYQQTPGQGLQFLFEYFSETQRNKGNFPGRFSGRQFSNSRSEMNVSTLELGDSALYLCASSSHVRATNEKLFFGSGTQLSVL.

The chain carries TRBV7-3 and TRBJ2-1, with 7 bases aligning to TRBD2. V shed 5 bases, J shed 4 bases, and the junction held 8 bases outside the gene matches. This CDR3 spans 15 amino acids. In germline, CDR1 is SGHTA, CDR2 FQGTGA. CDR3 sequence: CASSHVLAEYNEQFF. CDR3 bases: TGTGCCAGCAGCCATGTTCTAGCGGAATACAATGAGCAGTTCTTC.

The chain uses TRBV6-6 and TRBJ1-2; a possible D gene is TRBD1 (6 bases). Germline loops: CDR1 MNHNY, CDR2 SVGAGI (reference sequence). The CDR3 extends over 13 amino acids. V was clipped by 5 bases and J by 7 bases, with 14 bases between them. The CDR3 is CASSAPGVGGYTF. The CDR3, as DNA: TGTGCCAGCAGTGCCCCAGGGGTAGGTGGCTACACCTTC.

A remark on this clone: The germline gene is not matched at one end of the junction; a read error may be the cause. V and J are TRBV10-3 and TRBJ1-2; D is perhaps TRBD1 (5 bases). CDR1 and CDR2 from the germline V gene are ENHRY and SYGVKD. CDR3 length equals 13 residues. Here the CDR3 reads CASSYSGAYGYTF. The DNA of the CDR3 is TGTGCCAGCAGTTATTCTGGGGCTTATGGCTACACCTTC.

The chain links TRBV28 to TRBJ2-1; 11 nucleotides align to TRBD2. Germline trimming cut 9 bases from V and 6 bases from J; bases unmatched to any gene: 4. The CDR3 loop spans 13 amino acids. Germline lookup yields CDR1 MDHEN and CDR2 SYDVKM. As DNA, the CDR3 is TGTGCCAGTATAGCGGGAGGGACCAATGAGCAGTTCTTC. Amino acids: CASIAGGTNEQFF.

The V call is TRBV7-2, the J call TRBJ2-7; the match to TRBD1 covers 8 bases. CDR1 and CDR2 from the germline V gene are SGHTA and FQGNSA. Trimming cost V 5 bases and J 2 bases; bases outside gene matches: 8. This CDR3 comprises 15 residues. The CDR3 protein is CASSGGTGFTYEQYF. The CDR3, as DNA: TGTGCCAGCAGCGGTGGGACAGGTTTTACCTACGAGCAGTACTTC.

In DNA form, the CDR3 reads TGTGCCAGTAGCGGCTGGACAGGGTATGGCTACACCTTC. It is translated as CASSGWTGYGYTF. This sequence joins TRBV19 and TRBJ1-2, with 8 positions matching TRBD1. Germline trimming cut 6 bases from V and 5 bases from J; bases unmatched to any gene: 5. Per germline, CDR1 LNHDA and CDR2 SQIVND (reference sequence). The CDR3 covers 13 residues.

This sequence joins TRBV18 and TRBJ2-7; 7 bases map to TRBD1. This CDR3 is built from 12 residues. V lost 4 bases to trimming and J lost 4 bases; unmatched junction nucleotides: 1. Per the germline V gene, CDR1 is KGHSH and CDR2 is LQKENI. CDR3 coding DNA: TGTGCCAGCTCACAACAGGGGTACGAGCAGTACTTC. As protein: CASSQQGYEQYF. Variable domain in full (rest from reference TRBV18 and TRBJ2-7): NAGVMQNPRHLVRRRGQEARLRCSPMKGHSHVYWYRQLPEEGLKFMVYLQKENIIDESGMPKERFSAEFPKEGPSILRIQQVVRGDSAAYFCASSQQGYEQYFGPGTRLTVT.

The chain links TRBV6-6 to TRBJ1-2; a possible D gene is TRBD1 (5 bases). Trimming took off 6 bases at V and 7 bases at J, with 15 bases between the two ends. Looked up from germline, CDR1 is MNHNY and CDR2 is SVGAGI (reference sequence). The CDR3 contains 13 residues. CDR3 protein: CASSPVGGVGYTF. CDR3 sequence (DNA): TGTGCCAGCAGCCCCGTGGGAGGGGTTGGCTACACCTTC.

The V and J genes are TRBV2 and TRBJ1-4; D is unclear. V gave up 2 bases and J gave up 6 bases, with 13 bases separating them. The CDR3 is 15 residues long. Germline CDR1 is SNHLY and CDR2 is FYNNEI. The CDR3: CASSESRRVDEKLFF. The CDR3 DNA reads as TGTGCCAGCAGTGAATCCAGGAGGGTGGATGAAAAACTGTTTTTT.

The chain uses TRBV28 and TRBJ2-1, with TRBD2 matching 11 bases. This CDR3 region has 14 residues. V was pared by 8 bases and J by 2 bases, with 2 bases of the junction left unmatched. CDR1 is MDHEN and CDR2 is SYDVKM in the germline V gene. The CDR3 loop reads CASYSGRAYNEQFF. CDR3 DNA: TGTGCCAGCTATAGCGGGAGGGCCTACAATGAGCAGTTCTTC.

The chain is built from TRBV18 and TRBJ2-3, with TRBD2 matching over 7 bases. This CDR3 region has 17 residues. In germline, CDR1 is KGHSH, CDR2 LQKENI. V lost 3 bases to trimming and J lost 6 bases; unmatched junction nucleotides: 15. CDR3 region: CASSPILLAEGWDTQYF. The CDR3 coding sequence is TGTGCCAGCTCACCCATACTGCTAGCGGAGGGTTGGGATACGCAGTATTTT. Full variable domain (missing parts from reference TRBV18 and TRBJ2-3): NAGVMQNPRHLVRRRGQEARLRCSPMKGHSHVYWYRQLPEEGLKFMVYLQKENIIDESGMPKERFSAEFPKEGPSILRIQQVVRGDSAAYFCASSPILLAEGWDTQYFGPGTRLTVL.

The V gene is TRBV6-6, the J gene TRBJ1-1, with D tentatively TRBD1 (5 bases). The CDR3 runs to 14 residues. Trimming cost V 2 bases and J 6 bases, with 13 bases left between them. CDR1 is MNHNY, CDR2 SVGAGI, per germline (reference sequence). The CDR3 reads CASSYSGGSAEAFF. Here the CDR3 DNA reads TGTGCCAGCAGTTACAGCGGGGGAAGCGCTGAAGCTTTCTTT.

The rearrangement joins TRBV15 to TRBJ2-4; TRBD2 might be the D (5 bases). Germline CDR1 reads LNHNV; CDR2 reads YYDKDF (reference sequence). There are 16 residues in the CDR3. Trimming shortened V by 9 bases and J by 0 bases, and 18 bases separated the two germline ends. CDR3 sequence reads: CATLEEPLLAKNIQYF. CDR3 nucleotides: TGTGCCACTTTGGAGGAGCCTTTACTAGCCAAAAACATTCAGTACTTC.

The CDR3 protein is CASTKGGLEAFF. The CDR3 nucleotides read TGCGCCAGCACTAAGGGCGGGTTAGAAGCTTTCTTT. The chain employs TRBV5-1 and TRBJ1-1; D gene uncertain. The CDR3 loop spans 12 amino acids. CDR1 is SGHRS and CDR2 is YFSETQ in the germline V gene. V shed 6 bases and J shed 8 bases, with 14 bases lying between them.

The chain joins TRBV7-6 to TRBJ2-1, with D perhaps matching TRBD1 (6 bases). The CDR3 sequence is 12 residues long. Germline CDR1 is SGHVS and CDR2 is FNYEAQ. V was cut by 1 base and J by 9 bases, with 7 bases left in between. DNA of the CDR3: TGTGCCAGCAGCTTAGACAGGGCTGAGCAGTTCTTC. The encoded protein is CASSLDRAEQFF.

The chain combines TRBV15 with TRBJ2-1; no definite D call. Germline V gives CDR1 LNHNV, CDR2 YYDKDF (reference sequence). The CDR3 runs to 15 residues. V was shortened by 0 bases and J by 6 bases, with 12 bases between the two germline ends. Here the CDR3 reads CATSRDRLGSNEQFF. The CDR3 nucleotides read TGTGCCACCAGCAGAGATAGGCTAGGGTCCAATGAGCAGTTCTTC.

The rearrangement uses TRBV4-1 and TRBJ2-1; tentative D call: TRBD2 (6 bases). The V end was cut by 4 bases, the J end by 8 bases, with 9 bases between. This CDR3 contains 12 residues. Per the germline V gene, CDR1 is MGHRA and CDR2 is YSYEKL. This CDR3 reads CASSPTSYEQFF. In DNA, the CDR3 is TGCGCCAGCAGCCCTACTAGCTATGAGCAGTTCTTC.